The clone carrying this T cell receptor (beta chain) was found many times. The antigen is undetermined. The source of the sample is a study of CD8 T cells in ankylosing spondylitis. Study-wide findings and caveats: In synovial fluid and blood from reactive arthritis, some motif variants were previously reported. Disease-linked clones proved CD8+ and comparatively uncommon in peripheral blood.

In making TCR beta libraries, quantitative 5'-RACE with molecular barcodes was used. Via MiXCR, TCRdb re-called the 5' RACE reads, giving one row per CDR3 protein. Altogether more than 150,000 distinct CDR3 sequences are present, 18% being singletons, with the ten largest covering approximately 4%. Per the germline V gene, CDR1 is SQVTM and CDR2 is ANQGSEA. The CDR3 length is 14 residues. V was pared by 6 bases and J by 0 bases, with 6 bases of the junction left unmatched. The chain links TRBV29-1 to TRBJ2-5; 8 nucleotides agree with TRBD1. The clonotype comes from a male donor between 5 and 29 years old with ankylosing spondylitis or in good health (not recorded which). Sequencing input: blood, either unsorted or a sorted T cell fraction (not recorded which). For the CDR3, the DNA is TGCAGCGTGTTCCCGGACAGGGACCAAGAGACCCAGTACTTC. The encoded protein is CSVFPDRDQETQYF.